The T cell receptor beta chain described here comes from a study of metastatic and nonmetastatic thyroid tumors. Note on this clone: Its antigen remains unidentified.

Germline CDR1 reads ENHRY; CDR2 reads SYGVKD. This CDR3 has 12 amino acids. All patients were treatment-naive before thyroid surgery. Using MiXCR, TCRdb reanalyzed the PCR reads. The sample records under 20,000 clones, approximately 26% being singletons. Study-level points and caveats: It was reportedly found that TCR beta diversity was significantly higher in malignant thyroid tumors than in benign nodules, a difference seen in both blood and tumor samples.

The sample taken for sequencing was blood. The chain couples TRBV10-3 to TRBJ1-1; possibly TRBD1 for D (5 bases). The TCR comes from a female donor with papillary thyroid cancer or a benign thyroid nodule (not recorded which). Some clones in this sample may be carry-over from other donors' samples. CDR3 DNA sequence: TGTGGCGTTTCCGGGGGGGACACTGAAGCTTTCTTT. Its translation: CGVSGGDTEAFF.